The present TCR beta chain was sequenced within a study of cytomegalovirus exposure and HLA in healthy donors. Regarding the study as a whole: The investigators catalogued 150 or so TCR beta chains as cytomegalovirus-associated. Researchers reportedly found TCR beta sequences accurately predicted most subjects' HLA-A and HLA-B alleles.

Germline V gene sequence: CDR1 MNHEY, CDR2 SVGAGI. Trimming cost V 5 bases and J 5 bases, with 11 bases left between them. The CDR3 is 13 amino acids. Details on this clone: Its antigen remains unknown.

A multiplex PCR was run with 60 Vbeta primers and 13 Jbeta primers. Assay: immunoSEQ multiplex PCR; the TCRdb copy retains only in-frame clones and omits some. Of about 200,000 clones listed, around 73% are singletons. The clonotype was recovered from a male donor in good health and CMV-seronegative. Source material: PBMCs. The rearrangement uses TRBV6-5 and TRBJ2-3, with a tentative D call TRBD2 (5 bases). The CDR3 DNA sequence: TGTGCCAGCAGTGCTTACGGAGGAGATACGCAGTATTTT. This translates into CASSAYGGDTQYF.